This T cell receptor (beta chain) was sequenced in a study of cytomegalovirus exposure and HLA in healthy donors. Study results and limitations: Previous analysis showed most TCR beta V segments were productive about 87% or about 30% of the time.

A word on this clone: Its antigen remains unknown.

Looked up from germline, CDR1 is MDHEN and CDR2 is SYDVKM. The germline V and J ends were trimmed by 7 bases and 5 bases, with 11 bases remaining between them. The CDR3 length is 13 residues. Use of 60 Vbeta and 13 Jbeta primers characterized the PCR. Here immunoSEQ multiplex PCR was the method, and the copy in TCRdb shows in-frame clones only, minus some. The data contain 150,000 to 200,000 clones, around 81% of them seen just once; the ten biggest clones take up 2.1%. Sequencing used PBMCs. The chain uses TRBV28 and TRBJ2-2, with D tentatively TRBD2 (6 bases). The sequence derives from a woman aged 18-29 years in good health and CMV-seropositive. The CDR3 loop is CASNIGRTGELFF. The CDR3 region has the DNA TGTGCCAGCAATATCGGGAGAACCGGGGAGCTGTTTTTT.